This T cell receptor (beta chain) was captured in a study of blood T cell repertoires in COVID-19. Study summary: COVID-19 samples, acute and convalescent, were from the United States, Italy and Spain. Sample material is recorded as cDNA or gDNA derived from T cells, B-cell-depleted T cells, or PBMCs.

In the study's own analysis: Scientists estimated how many nucleated cells there were by amplifying reference gene primers. TCRdb's copy holds only in-frame clones and misses some; the assay was immunoSEQ multiplex PCR. That table gives V, J and clone size, and the DNA gave D and trimming. Of more than 150,000 clones listed, about four fifths were seen once; the top ten hold roughly 15%. The V and J ends lost 3 bases and 0 bases respectively, with 5 bases between them. The germline gives CDR1 SGHRS, CDR2 YFSETQ. CDR3 size: 13 residues. The chain is built from TRBV5-1 and TRBJ2-3; D unresolved. Specimen: peripheral blood. This sequence originates from a young man with active or convalescent COVID-19. The CDR3 spells CASSWASTDTQYF. The CDR3 nucleotides are TGCGCCAGCAGCTGGGCTAGCACAGATACGCAGTATTTT.